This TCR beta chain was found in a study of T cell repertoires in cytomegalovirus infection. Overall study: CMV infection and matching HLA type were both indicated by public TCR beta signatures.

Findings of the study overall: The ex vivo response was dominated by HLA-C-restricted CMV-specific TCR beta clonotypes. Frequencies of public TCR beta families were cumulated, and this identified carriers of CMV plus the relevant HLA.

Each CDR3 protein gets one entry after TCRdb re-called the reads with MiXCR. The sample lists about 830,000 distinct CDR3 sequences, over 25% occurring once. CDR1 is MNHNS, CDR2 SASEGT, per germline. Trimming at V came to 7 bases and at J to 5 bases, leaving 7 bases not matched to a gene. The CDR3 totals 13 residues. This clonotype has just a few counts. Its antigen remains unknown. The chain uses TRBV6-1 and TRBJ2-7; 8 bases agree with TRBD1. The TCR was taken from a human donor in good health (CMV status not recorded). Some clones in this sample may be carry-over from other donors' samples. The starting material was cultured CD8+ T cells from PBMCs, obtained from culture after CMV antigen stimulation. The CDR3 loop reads CASKYRGYDEQYF. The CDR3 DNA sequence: TGTGCCAGCAAATACAGGGGGTACGACGAGCAGTACTTC.